This T cell receptor (beta chain) is drawn from a study of vaccination effects on CD4 cells after COVID-19 (dated by TCRdb to 2021 to 2024). Describing the broader study: Two doses of either the BNT162b2 or the mRNA-1273 mRNA SARS-CoV-2 vaccine were administered to participants. Cultures from other donors in the study were sequenced with the Oncomine TCR Beta short-read assay on an Illumina iSeq 100. The study compared SARS-CoV-2 spike-specific CD4+ TCR repertoires before and after mRNA vaccination in COVID-19 convalescent patients and infection-naive vaccine recipients. A total of ten to eleven COVID-19 convalescent patients and a handful of SARS-CoV-2-naive healthy vaccine recipients were included in the full study. In a couple of convalescent patients, pre-vaccine samples were collected 16 days and one week ahead of the first dose, 142 and 148 days after COVID-19 diagnosis.

Preparation of the library involved the immunoSEQ multiplex PCR assay. DNA from the cultured, isolated CD4+ T cells was subjected to TCR beta CDR3 sequencing. In the authors' own workflow: Non-productive TCR sequences were removed, reads were trimmed to the CDR3 region, and CDR3s of at least 7 amino acids were retained. The MANAFEST web app was used to identify antigen-specific clonotypes by comparing expansion in peptide wells with expansion in reference cultures. To be called positive, a clone needed expansion at FDR<0.05 compared with the reference and with all other wells, an odds ratio greater than 5, and a frequency greater than 0.1% in two replicate wells. A clonotype was called cross-reactive if it was significantly expanded both in SARS-CoV-2 spike wells and in at least one common cold coronavirus spike condition. Using the stringdist R package, CDR3 similarity was measured by Levenshtein distance, and unrooted trees were constructed with ape in R 3.6.1. As stored in TCRdb, this immuneACCESS dataset retains in-frame rearrangements with V and J assigned. A fraction of the clones does not appear; measured against another copy, unresolved V genes explain less than half of the discrepancy, and the remainder lacks a known reason. That table supplies the V and J calls and clone size; D and trimming were determined from the DNA. Here the sample has more than 35,000 clones; 65% to 70% occur a single time. Of the sample, roughly 29% falls within the top ten clones.

As encoded in the germline V gene (reference sequence), CDR1 is SEHNR while CDR2 is FQNEAQ. The V end gives up 3 bases and the J end 4 bases, leaving 7 bases in the junction not matched to a gene. Spanning cysteine to phenylalanine, the CDR3 consists of 16 amino acids. Just CDR3 DNA is preserved here, 48 bases in frame from base 1. What the work shows at the level of the full study, not this receptor alone: Clones induced by infection and clones induced by vaccination both contracted markedly at late timepoints after vaccination, which fits with T cell responses waning over time. In convalescent patients, the post-vaccine spike-reactive repertoire consisted mainly of new vaccine-induced clones, largely distinct from infection-induced clones. Limitations of the study were the small number of convalescent patients and the absence of early post-infection timepoints.

This clone was recorded once. Its antigen specificity is not known. Base qualities are not at hand, and no much larger clone is one base apart. The ViraFEST assay stimulated PBMC with viral peptide pools and then used TCR sequencing to identify antigen-specific CD4+ T cell clonotypes by expansion. After more than 9 days of culture, CD4+ T cells were isolated with the EasySep CD4+ T cell isolation kit. Convalescent patients had PCR-confirmed SARS-CoV-2 infection between March and December 2020, before Alpha, Beta and Delta variants emerged in the United States. Two million PBMC per well were cultured in IMDM with about 4.5% human AB serum, 10 IU/ml IL-2 and gentamicin, plus 10 ug/ml peptides. On days 3 and 7, half of the culture medium was replaced with fresh IL-2-containing medium. Unless noted otherwise, every peptide stimulation condition was cultured in triplicate wells. Using Ficoll-Paque Plus gradient centrifugation, PBMC were separated from whole blood and then either used fresh or cryopreserved at -140C. The QIAamp micro DNA kit was used to extract genomic DNA from the cultured CD4+ T cells.

Recombination connected TRBV7-9 to TRBJ2-1, with 9 middle bases fitting TRBD2. Sequenced here: CD4+ T cells from PBMCs cultured with a peptide pool, sampled before COVID-19 vaccination. The clonotype originates from a human donor who had a prior SARS-CoV-2 infection. The encoded CDR3 is CASSLALAGVYNEQFF. The DNA sequence is TGTGCCAGCAGCTTGGCGTTAGCGGGAGTGTACAATGAGCAGTTCTTC.